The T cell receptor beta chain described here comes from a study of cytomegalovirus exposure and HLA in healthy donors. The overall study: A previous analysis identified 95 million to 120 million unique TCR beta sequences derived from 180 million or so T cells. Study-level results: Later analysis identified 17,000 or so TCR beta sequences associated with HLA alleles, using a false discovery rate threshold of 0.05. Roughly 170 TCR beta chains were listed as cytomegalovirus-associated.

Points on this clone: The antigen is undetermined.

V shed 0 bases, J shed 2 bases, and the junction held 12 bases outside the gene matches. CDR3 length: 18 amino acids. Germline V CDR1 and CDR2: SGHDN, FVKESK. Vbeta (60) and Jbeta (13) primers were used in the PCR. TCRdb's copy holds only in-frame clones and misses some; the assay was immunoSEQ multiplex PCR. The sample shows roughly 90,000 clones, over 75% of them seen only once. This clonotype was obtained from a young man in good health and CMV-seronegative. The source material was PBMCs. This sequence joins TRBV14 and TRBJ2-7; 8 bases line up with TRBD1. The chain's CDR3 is CASSQEVWDRSRTYEQYF. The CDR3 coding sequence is TGTGCCAGCAGCCAAGAAGTGTGGGACAGGTCTCGAACCTACGAGCAGTACTTC.